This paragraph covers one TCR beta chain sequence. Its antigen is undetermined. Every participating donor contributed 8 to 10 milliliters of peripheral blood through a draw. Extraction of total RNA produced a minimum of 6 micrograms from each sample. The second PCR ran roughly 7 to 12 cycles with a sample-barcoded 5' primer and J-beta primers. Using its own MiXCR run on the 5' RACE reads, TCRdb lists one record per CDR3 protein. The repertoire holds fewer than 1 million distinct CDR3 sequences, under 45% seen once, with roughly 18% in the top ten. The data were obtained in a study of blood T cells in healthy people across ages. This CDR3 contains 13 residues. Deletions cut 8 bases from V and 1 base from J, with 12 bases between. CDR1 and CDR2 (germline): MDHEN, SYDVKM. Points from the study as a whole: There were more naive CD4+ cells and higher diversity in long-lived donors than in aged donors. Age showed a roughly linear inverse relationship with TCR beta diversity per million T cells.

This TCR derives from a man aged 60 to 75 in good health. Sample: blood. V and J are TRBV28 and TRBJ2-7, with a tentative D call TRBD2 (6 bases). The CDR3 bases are TGTGCCAGCGCTAGCGAGGTATCCTACGAGCAGTACTTC. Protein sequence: CASASEVSYEQYF.